Listed below are T cell receptor beta chains from one sample, sequenced in a study of T cell responses to AZD1222 COVID-19 vaccine. Assay: immunoSEQ multiplex PCR; the TCRdb copy retains only in-frame clones and omits some. The profile covers some 120,000 clones, with 88% appearing a single time and 7.5% to 8% taken by the ten largest. Sequences were derived from peripheral blood, sampled on day 0 of AZD1222 vaccination. The receptors derive from an adult in good health. Each CDR3 is given with its conserved first and last residue. D genes are given only for firm matches. Rows give clone size only sometimes, using once, few, many, or a class for an expanded clone.

d_call j_call clone_size v_call cdr3_aa cdr3_nt
- TRBJ2-2 once TRBV3-1/TRBV3-2 CASSQGYGSHRELFF TGTGCCAGCAGCCAAGGCTACGGCTCCCACCGGGAGCTGTTTTTT
TRBD1 TRBJ2-7 once TRBV11-3 CASSPGQGTSEQYF TGTGCCAGCAGCCCGGGACAGGGAACGTCCGAGCAGTACTTC
TRBD1 TRBJ2-2 - TRBV10-1 CASRFGQGTGELFF TGCGCCAGCAGATTTGGACAGGGCACCGGGGAGCTGTTTTTT
- TRBJ1-2 - TRBV12-3/TRBV12-4 CASSSNSYGYTF TGTGCCAGCAGTTCAAACAGCTATGGCTACACCTTC
- TRBJ1-1 - TRBV13 CASSLGVKVFTEAFF TGTGCCAGCAGCTTAGGAGTTAAGGTATTCACTGAAGCTTTCTTT
- TRBJ2-5 - TRBV11-2 CASSPGARETQYF TGTGCCAGCAGCCCCGGGGCGAGGGAGACCCAGTACTTC
- TRBJ1-5 - TRBV2 CASSEVHSNQPQHF TGTGCCAGCAGTGAAGTCCATAGCAATCAGCCCCAGCATTTT
- TRBJ1-1 - TRBV7-9 CASSAGQRNTEAFF TGTGCCAGCAGCGCTGGACAGAGGAACACTGAAGCTTTCTTT
- TRBJ1-6 once TRBV2 CASSEVDSLLNSPLHF TGTGCCAGCAGTGAAGTTGACAGCCTCTTAAATTCACCCCTCCACTTT
- TRBJ2-3 - TRBV19 CASSIDSTDTQYF TGTGCCAGTAGTATAGATTCTACAGATACGCAGTATTTT
- TRBJ2-7 - TRBV11-3 CASSSAGAYEQYF TGTGCCAGCAGCTCGGCAGGCGCCTACGAGCAGTACTTC
TRBD1 TRBJ2-2 - TRBV5-4 CASSLQGIGELFF TGTGCCAGCAGCTTACAGGGGATCGGGGAGCTGTTTTTT
TRBD1 TRBJ1-1 - TRBV6-5 CASSYSRTGQNTEAFF TGTGCCAGCAGTTACTCAAGGACAGGGCAGAACACTGAAGCTTTCTTT
TRBD1 TRBJ1-5 - TRBV5-3 CARSLDSRTGDQPQHF TGTGCCAGAAGCTTGGACTCACGGACAGGCGATCAGCCCCAGCATTTT
- TRBJ2-5 - TRBV15 CATSRSAGAQTQYF TGTGCCACCAGCAGAAGCGCGGGGGCTCAGACCCAGTACTTC
- TRBJ1-5 - TRBV6-5 CASRPAGASNQPQHF TGTGCCAGCAGGCCCGCAGGGGCGAGCAATCAGCCCCAGCATTTT
- TRBJ2-7 - TRBV9 CASSVAEGFYEQYF TGTGCCAGCAGCGTAGCTGAAGGGTTCTACGAGCAGTACTTC
- TRBJ2-1 - TRBV24-1 CATSSPREPYNEQFF TGTGCCACCAGTTCCCCCCGGGAGCCCTACAATGAGCAGTTCTTC
TRBD1 TRBJ2-7 - TRBV7-2 CASSSTGFYEQYF TGTGCCAGCAGCTCGACAGGGTTCTACGAGCAGTACTTC
- TRBJ1-5 - TRBV6-5 CASSDRTQYQPQHF TGTGCCAGCAGCGACAGGACACAATATCAGCCCCAGCATTTT
- TRBJ1-2 - TRBV23-1 CASSQSLPGLGKYYGYTF TGCGCCAGCAGTCAATCGTTACCCGGCTTGGGGAAATACTATGGCTACACCTTC
TRBD2 TRBJ2-5 - TRBV7-2 CASSSLTSGSGETQYF TGTGCCAGCAGCTCTTTGACTAGCGGGAGTGGAGAGACCCAGTACTTC
- TRBJ2-7 - TRBV9 CASSPSTSPAEQYF TGTGCCAGCAGCCCGAGTACGAGTCCGGCCGAGCAGTACTTC
- TRBJ1-5 - TRBV7-2 CASSLARGNNQPQHF TGTGCCAGCAGCTTAGCCCGGGGCAACAATCAGCCCCAGCATTTT
- TRBJ2-6 - TRBV29-1 CSVWGRGSVWGNVLTF TGCAGCGTTTGGGGCAGGGGCTCTGTATGGGGAAACGTCCTGACTTTC
- TRBJ2-1 - TRBV7-7 CASSPSGAGEQFF TGTGCCAGCAGCCCCTCGGGGGCAGGTGAGCAGTTCTTC
- TRBJ1-4 - TRBV14 CASSQVVTGANEKLFF TGTGCCAGCAGCCAAGTAGTGACAGGCGCAAATGAAAAACTGTTTTTT
TRBD2 TRBJ2-7 - TRBV5-1 CASSKRTSGKSYEQYF TGCGCCAGCAGCAAAAGGACTAGCGGAAAATCCTACGAGCAGTACTTC
- TRBJ2-2 - TRBV25-1 CASSDLANTGELFF TGTGCCAGCAGTGACCTGGCGAACACCGGGGAGCTGTTTTTT
TRBD1 TRBJ1-2 - TRBV7-8 CASSLARVVGGQVVYGYTF TGTGCCAGCAGCTTAGCGAGGGTAGTCGGGGGACAGGTAGTCTATGGCTACACCTTC
TRBD1 TRBJ2-2 - TRBV12-5 CASEGTGITGELFF TGTGCTAGTGAGGGGACAGGGATCACCGGGGAGCTGTTTTTT
- TRBJ1-5 - TRBV19 CASSKDRDQPQHF TGTGCCAGTAGTAAAGACAGAGATCAGCCCCAGCATTTT
- TRBJ1-3 - TRBV6-1 CASSDNISGNTIYF TGTGCCAGCAGTGATAACATCTCTGGAAACACCATATATTTT
TRBD1 TRBJ2-7 - TRBV2 CASTGQGSSYEQYF TGTGCCAGCACTGGACAGGGGAGCTCCTACGAGCAGTACTTC
TRBD1 TRBJ1-4 once TRBV6-5 CASSYMRTGREKLFF TGTGCCAGCAGCTATATGCGGACAGGTCGGGAAAAACTGTTTTTT
- TRBJ1-5 - TRBV2 CASAGDNQPQHF TGTGCCAGCGCAGGGGACAATCAGCCCCAGCATTTT
- TRBJ2-7 - TRBV9 CASSVDSRFIEQYF TGTGCCAGCAGCGTGGACAGCCGATTTATCGAGCAGTACTTC
- TRBJ1-5 - TRBV20-1 CSASGDQPQHF TGCAGTGCTTCAGGGGATCAGCCCCAGCATTTT
TRBD1 TRBJ1-5 - TRBV27 CASSQQGAWANQPQHF TGTGCCAGCAGTCAACAGGGGGCCTGGGCTAATCAGCCCCAGCATTTT
- TRBJ1-1 - TRBV12-3/TRBV12-4 CASSEQRNTEAFF TGTGCCAGCAGTGAACAGAGGAACACTGAAGCTTTCTTT
TRBD2 TRBJ2-1 - TRBV7-7 CASSRAGGGYNEQFF TGTGCCAGCAGCAGAGCGGGAGGCGGGTACAATGAGCAGTTCTTC
- TRBJ1-5 - TRBV7-9 CASQSGLQPQHF TGTGCCAGCCAGTCTGGGTTACAGCCCCAGCATTTT
TRBD1 TRBJ1-3 - TRBV25-1 CASSGTGGNTIYF TGTGCCAGCAGCGGGACAGGGGGAAACACCATATATTTT
TRBD1 TRBJ1-5 - TRBV18 CASSPRAGGRQPQHF TGTGCCAGCTCACCACGGGCAGGGGGAAGACAGCCCCAGCATTTT
TRBD1 TRBJ2-7 - TRBV6-5 CASSYLQGANEQYF TGTGCCAGCAGTTACCTACAGGGGGCCAACGAGCAGTACTTC